The 24 T cell receptor beta chains below all came from one sample that was sequenced in a study of tumor-infiltrating lymphocytes in primary liver carcinoma (TCRdb year 2017). Total RNA and DNA were co-extracted from around 18-30 mg of bulk tissue with the AllPrep DNA/RNA mini kit, without cell sorting. Data came from an Illumina HiSeq 2500. Using a constant-region primer and ProtoScript II reverse transcriptase, TCRbeta-specific cDNA was reverse-transcribed from approximately 0.5 ug total RNA. Three nested multiplex PCR rounds, following a slightly modified ARM-PCR procedure, were used to build the TCRbeta libraries. Each of the first two PCR rounds ran for roughly 11 cycles and used multiplex TRBV1-TRBV30 forward primers together with a Cbeta reverse primer. TCRdb handled the public reads itself, with Q25 trimming in fastp and clone calling in MiXCR, and kept productive beta chains. Identical CDR3 protein sequences are pooled into one entry, listed with their most common genes and DNA. The sample table records more than 100,000 distinct CDR3 sequences; around two thirds of these occur just once. The ten biggest clones cover around 8.5% of the sample.

The source material was liver tumor tissue from sampling region 1. The cell subset or site label corresponds to: tumor region T1, superior pole. These receptors came from an older woman with primary liver carcinoma and hepatitis B virus infection.

The rearrangement links TRBV7-9 to TRBJ1-1; the D is unclear. From germline, CDR1 is SEHNR and CDR2 FQNEAQ (reference sequence). This CDR3 comprises 15 residues. The V end lost 3 bases, the J end lost 1 base, and 12 bases lay between the germline ends. The CDR3 loop reads CASSLSGPRNTEAFF. The CDR3 DNA is TGTGCCAGCAGCTTGTCCGGACCTCGGAACACTGAAGCTTTCTTT.

CDR3: CASRRDGNTGELFF. CDR3 nucleotide sequence: TGTGCCAGCAGGCGGGATGGGAACACCGGGGAGCTGTTTTTT. The chain links TRBV6-1 to TRBJ2-2; tentative D call: TRBD2 (6 bases). The CDR3 totals 14 residues. The germline V gene encodes CDR1 MNHNS and CDR2 SASEGT. V lost 6 bases and J lost 1, with 9 bases in between.

Details on this clonotype: A much larger clone is a single base away; this may be a read error. The V and J genes are TRBV29-1 and TRBJ1-5; D may be TRBD1 (5 bases). CDR3 length equals 13 residues. The V end lost 6 bases, the J end lost 2 bases, and 11 bases lay between the germline ends. Germline lookup yields CDR1 SQVTM and CDR2 ANQGSEA. DNA for the CDR3: TGCAGCGTGGTAGGGGTCGGCAATCAGCCCCAGCATTTT. Translated: CSVVGVGNQPQHF.

The V and J genes are TRBV18 and TRBJ2-2; TRBD2 agrees at 7 bases. V gave up 8 bases and J gave up 6 bases; unmatched junction bases: 6. Germline CDR1 is KGHSH and CDR2 is LQKENI. CDR3 size: 13 residues. CDR3 protein: CASPVTSAGELFF. The CDR3, as DNA: TGTGCCAGCCCAGTCACTAGCGCCGGGGAGCTGTTTTTT.

In the case of this clonotype: This may be a read error, as it is one base from a much larger clone. This chain uses TRBV12-3 or TRBV12-4 with TRBJ2-6; 9 bases match TRBD1. There are 17 residues in the CDR3. Written as DNA, the CDR3 is TGTGACAGTACTCCGGGACAGGGACTTTCTGGGGCCAACGTCCTGACTTTC. As protein: CDSTPGQGLSGANVLTF.

Only a few counts were recorded for this clonotype. V usage is TRBV19 and J usage is TRBJ1-2, with TRBD1 identical over 9 bases. The CDR3 totals 15 residues. J lost 6 bases, V lost 10 bases, and 15 bases had no gene match. Germline V gene sequence: CDR1 LNHDA, CDR2 SQIVND (reference sequence). CDR3 region: CATSGTGYANHGYTF. In nucleotides, the CDR3 is TGTGCCACCTCCGGGACAGGGTATGCGAATCATGGCTACACCTTC.

As for this clonotype: A single base separates this from a much larger clone, so it may be a read error. The chain combines TRBV12-3 or TRBV12-4 with TRBJ1-1; perhaps TRBD1 as D (5 bases). The CDR3 is 15 residues long. V was clipped by 7 bases and J by 3 bases, with 18 bases between them. The DNA for the CDR3 is TGTGCCAGCACTTTTTGGAGGGGTGGTTACACTGAAGCTTTCTTT. It is translated as CASTFWRGGYTEAFF.

As concerns this clonotype: Since a much larger clone is just one base distant, this may be a read error. This chain joins TRBV5-5 and TRBJ2-7; possible D gene TRBD1, 5 bases. V was shortened by 4 bases and J by 3 bases, with 14 bases between the two germline ends. CDR1 and CDR2 from the germline V gene are SGHKS and YYEKEE (reference sequence). The CDR3 has 14 residues. CDR3 in amino acids: CASSVEPGRYEQYF. The CDR3 bases are TGTGCCAGCAGCGTTGAGCCAGGGCGCTACGAGCAGTACTTC. The whole variable domain, filled in from reference TRBV5-5 and TRBJ2-7, reads DAGVTQSPTHLIKTRGQQVTLRCSPISGHKSVSWYQQVLGQGPQFIFQYYEKEERGRGNFPDRFSARQFPNYSSELNVNALLLGDSALYLCASSVEPGRYEQYFGPGTRLTVT.

V usage is TRBV7-3 and J usage is TRBJ2-3, with TRBD2 matching over 10 bases. CDR3 size: 16 residues. Germline trimming cut 5 bases from V and 2 bases from J; bases unmatched to any gene: 7. Per germline, CDR1 SGHTA and CDR2 FQGTGA. CDR3 in amino acids: CASSPGLAVITDTQYF. CDR3 DNA sequence: TGTGCCAGCAGCCCCGGACTAGCGGTAATCACAGATACGCAGTATTTT.

This chain joins TRBV20-1 and TRBJ2-1; 9 nucleotides align to TRBD2. This CDR3 has 15 residues. The V gene's germline CDR1 is DFQATT and CDR2 SNEGSKA (reference sequence). J lost 2 bases, V lost 5 bases, and 7 bases had no gene match. The CDR3 is CSAPLAGDPYNEQFF. Written as DNA, the CDR3 is TGCAGTGCTCCTTTAGCGGGGGATCCCTACAATGAGCAGTTCTTC.

Concerning this clonotype itself: This may be a read error, as it is one base from a much larger clone. The V call is TRBV12-3 or TRBV12-4, the J call TRBJ1-2, with D maybe TRBD1 (5 bases). The CDR3 length is 12 residues. The CDR3: CASPGTNYGHTF. Written as DNA, the CDR3 is TGTGCCAGCCCAGGGACCAACTATGGCCACACCTTC.

A remark on this clonotype: A much larger clonotype is one base distant, so this may be a read error. A read error is likely, as this CDR3 ends without the conserved phenylalanine or tryptophan. This rearrangement joins TRBV29-1 to TRBJ2-1; D assignment may be TRBD1 or TRBD2 (5 bases each). Trimming pared 7 bases from V and 0 bases from J, leaving 10 bases between. The CDR3 sequence is 13 residues long. Germline CDR1 reads SQVTM; CDR2 reads ANQGSEA. This CDR3 is CSAGTRSYNEQFL. The CDR3 DNA sequence: TGCAGCGCCGGGACGCGCTCCTACAATGAGCAGTTCCTC.

Of note for this clonotype: The junction differs from germline at one of its ends, possibly a read error. The chain combines TRBV6-5 with TRBJ2-3; 10 nucleotides agree with TRBD1. This CDR3 has 14 residues. Germline V CDR1 and CDR2: MNHEY, SVGAGI. CDR3 bases: TGTACCAGCAGGCGGACAGGGGGTACAGATACTCAGTATTTT. Translating it yields CTSRRTGGTDTQYF.

The J gene is TRBJ2-4, the V gene TRBV2, with 12 bases identical to TRBD2. V dropped 5 bases and J dropped 7; count of bases not matched to a gene: 12. The germline V gene encodes CDR1 SNHLY and CDR2 FYNNEI. CDR3 size: 17 residues. The CDR3 DNA sequence: TGTGCCAGCAGTACATCCCCCTCTAGCGGGAGGGCCAACATTCAGTACTTC. Translating gives CASSTSPSSGRANIQYF. The full variable domain, completed using reference TRBV2 and TRBJ2-4, is EPEVTQTPSHQVTQMGQEVILRCVPISNHLYFYWYRQILGQKVEFLVSFYNNEISEKSEIFDDQFSVERPDGSNFTLKIRSTKLEDSAMYFCASSTSPSSGRANIQYFGAGTRLSVL.

This chain connects TRBV28 to TRBJ2-2; D ambiguous. Deletions cut 4 bases from V and 5 bases from J, with 8 bases between. This CDR3 is 13 amino acids long. From germline, CDR1 is MDHEN and CDR2 SYDVKM. This CDR3 reads CASSSPRTGELFF. CDR3 DNA: TGTGCCAGCAGTTCCCCGAGAACCGGGGAGCTGTTTTTT.

The genes are TRBV28 and TRBJ1-4, with D unresolved. CDR3 length equals 14 residues. V lost 5 bases and J 6 bases, leaving 13 bases between the germline ends. Germline values: CDR1 MDHEN, CDR2 SYDVKM. CDR3 DNA: TGTGCCAGCAGTACCAGTTGGTCCCATGAAAAACTGTTTTTT. It codes for CASSTSWSHEKLFF.

This clonotype occurred many times. CDR3 in amino acids: CASRSAVQETQYF. In DNA form, the CDR3 reads TGTGCCAGCAGGTCAGCGGTCCAAGAGACCCAGTACTTC. The V call is TRBV5-4, the J call TRBJ2-5; tentatively, D is TRBD2 (5 bases). Trimming took 5 bases from V and 1 from J, leaving 9 bases between them. The CDR3 loop spans 13 amino acids. The germline gives CDR1 SGHNT, CDR2 YYREEE (reference sequence). Full variable domain (remainder filled in from reference TRBV5-4 and TRBJ2-5): ETGVTQSPTHLIKTRGQQVTLRCSSQSGHNTVSWYQQALGQGPQFIFQYYREEENGRGNFPPRFSGLQFPNYSSELNVNALELDDSALYLCASRSAVQETQYFGPGTRLLVL.

Points on this clonotype: This may stem from a read error, because a much larger clone lies one nucleotide away. The chain uses TRBV12-3 or TRBV12-4 and TRBJ2-3, with 7 bases identical to TRBD1. There are 17 residues in the CDR3. Germline trimming cut 1 base from V and 2 bases from J; bases unmatched to any gene: 9. The CDR3 loop is CASSLGLGGPPTDTQYF. The CDR3 bases are TGTGCCAGCAGTTTAGGGCTAGGGGGCCCCCCCACAGATACGCAGTATTTT.

This chain links TRBV7-3 with TRBJ2-1; 7 bases line up with TRBD2. The germline V gene has CDR1 SGHTA and CDR2 FQGTGA. CDR3 length equals 15 residues. With 8 bases clipped from V and 7 bases from J, the junction kept 14 bases outside the gene matches. DNA for the CDR3: TGTGCCAGCTGCTCCCACGCGGGAGTCTCGAATGAGCAGTTCTTC. Amino acids: CASCSHAGVSNEQFF.

This clonotype has more than one count but fewer than ten. This chain uses TRBV7-9 with TRBJ2-2; TRBD2 agrees at 9 bases. V gave up 8 bases and J gave up 0 bases; unmatched junction bases: 19. CDR3 size: 20 residues. Germline loops: CDR1 SEHNR, CDR2 FQNEAQ (reference sequence). This CDR3 is CASRGRSLAGIDSNTGELFF. CDR3 nucleotide sequence: TGTGCCAGCCGGGGGAGGTCCCTAGCGGGAATTGATTCGAACACCGGGGAGCTGTTTTTT.

About this clonotype itself: With a much larger clone just one base away, this may be a read error. V gene TRBV6-5 combines with J gene TRBJ1-1; D ambiguous. Germline assignment: CDR1 MNHEY and CDR2 SVGAGI. V was cut by 8 bases and J by 3 bases, with 13 bases left in between. This CDR3 comprises 13 residues. CDR3 loop: CASGGVGDTEAFF. CDR3 nucleotide sequence: TGTGCCAGCGGCGGGGTAGGTGACACTGAAGCTTTCTTT.

In this sample, this clonotype turned up once. This rearrangement joins TRBV7-9 to TRBJ2-3; possibly TRBD1 or TRBD2 for D (5 bases each). This CDR3 spans 15 amino acids. V lost 6 bases to trimming and J lost 2 bases, with 15 bases between them. Germline V gene data show CDR1 as SEHNR and CDR2 as FQNEAQ (reference sequence). CDR3 sequence: CASRPGPPDTDTQYF. The CDR3 nucleotides are TGTGCCAGCAGACCGGGACCCCCGGACACAGATACGCAGTATTTT.

This sequence joins TRBV11-2 and TRBJ2-7; 9 bases are shared with TRBD2. With 3 bases clipped from V and 10 bases from J, the junction kept 7 bases outside the gene matches. The CDR3 contains 13 residues. The germline gives CDR1 SGHAT, CDR2 FQNNGV. For the CDR3, the DNA is TGTGCCAGCAGCTTGAGGAGACTAGCGGTTCAGTACTTC. Its translation is CASSLRRLAVQYF. Full variable domain (remainder filled in from reference TRBV11-2 and TRBJ2-7): EAGVAQSPRYKIIEKRQSVAFWCNPISGHATLYWYQQILGQGPKLLIQFQNNGVVDDSQLPKDRFSAERLKGVDSTLKIQPAKLEDSAVYLCASSLRRLAVQYFGPGTRLTVT.

Details on this clonotype: A much larger clone sits a single nucleotide away, making a read error possible. The conserved phenylalanine or tryptophan normally closing the CDR3 is absent here, so this likely arose from a read error. The chain has TRBV29-1 and TRBJ2-7; D might be TRBD1 (7 bases). Germline V gene sequence: CDR1 SQVTM, CDR2 ANQGSEA. V was trimmed by 7 bases and J by 7 bases, leaving 14 bases between them. CDR3 length: 11 residues. CDR3 DNA: TGCAGCGCCTCGACAGGGAGGGAGCAGTACCTC. Its protein is CSASTGREQYL.